Each of the 10 T cell receptor beta chains below was sequenced from the same sample in a study of T cell responses to AZD1222 COVID-19 vaccine. Data came from immunoSEQ multiplex PCR; TCRdb stores just in-frame clones and leaves some out. The repertoire holds about 140,000 clones, with around 90% as singletons. The source material was peripheral blood, sampled on day 0 of AZD1222 vaccination. These receptors originate from an adult in good health.

The genes are TRBV19 and TRBJ1-1; D remains unclear. The V and J ends lost 2 bases and 3 bases respectively, with 7 bases between them. Germline CDR1 is LNHDA and CDR2 is SQIVND (reference sequence). The CDR3 has 13 residues. The CDR3 nucleotides read TGTGCCAGTAGTATATTCGCCCACACTGAAGCTTTCTTT. Translated, it gives CASSIFAHTEAFF.

The V and J genes are TRBV28 and TRBJ1-5; 11 bases are a match to TRBD1. This CDR3 is 14 amino acids long. The V gene end was trimmed by 5 bases and the J gene end by 5 bases; junction bases not matched to a gene: 2. CDR1 is MDHEN and CDR2 is SYDVKM in the germline V gene. The CDR3: CASSEGQGDQPQHF. The DNA of the CDR3 is TGTGCCAGCAGTGAGGGACAGGGGGATCAGCCCCAGCATTTT.

The chain carries TRBV7-9 and TRBJ2-7; D gene ambiguous. V lost 2 bases and J lost 1, with 9 bases in between. Germline V gene sequence: CDR1 SEHNR, CDR2 FQNEAQ (reference sequence). The CDR3 is 14 residues long. DNA for the CDR3: TGTGCCAGCAGCTTACTACCTAAATCCTACGAGCAGTACTTC. Encoded protein: CASSLLPKSYEQYF.

This chain joins TRBV6-2 or TRBV6-3 and TRBJ2-3; TRBD2 matches at 16 bases. The germline gives CDR1 MNHEY, CDR2 SVGEGT. The junction had 12 bases not matched to a gene; V was cut back by 4 bases and J by 5 bases. CDR3 length: 19 residues. The CDR3 nucleotides read TGTGCCAGCAGTTCTGGGACTAGCGGGGGGGCCATAAAGGTAGATACGCAGTATTTT. It yields the protein CASSSGTSGGAIKVDTQYF.

The V call is TRBV19, the J call TRBJ2-2; no definite D call. V was trimmed by 3 bases and J by 0 bases, leaving 8 bases between them. Germline loops: CDR1 LNHDA, CDR2 SQIVND (reference sequence). There are 15 residues in the CDR3. DNA of the CDR3: TGTGCCAGTAGTATTCTCCGTGCGAACACCGGGGAGCTGTTTTTT. It specifies CASSILRANTGELFF.

The chain combines TRBV2 with TRBJ2-1; 12 nucleotides line up with TRBD1. This CDR3 region has 15 residues. The junction had 6 bases not matched to a gene; V was cut back by 4 bases and J by 8 bases. Germline CDR1 is SNHLY and CDR2 is FYNNEI. The CDR3 coding sequence is TGTGCCAGCAGTGCGCCGGGACAGGGGGCCCATGAGCAGTTCTTC. It yields the protein CASSAPGQGAHEQFF.

DNA of the CDR3: TGTGCCAGCAGATTAGCGGGAGGGAAGACCCAGTACTTC. This encodes CASRLAGGKTQYF. This chain connects TRBV28 to TRBJ2-5; 11 bases are shared with TRBD2. The germline CDR1 and CDR2 sequences are MDHEN and SYDVKM. This CDR3 has 13 amino acids. The V gene end was trimmed by 6 bases and the J gene end by 6 bases; junction bases not matched to a gene: 3.

This sequence joins TRBV18 and TRBJ2-3; 15 bases fit TRBD2. The CDR3 covers 20 residues. The germline gives CDR1 KGHSH, CDR2 LQKENI. Trimming at V came to 2 bases and at J to 0 bases, leaving 9 bases not matched to a gene. The CDR3 coding sequence is TGTGCCAGCTCACCAGTAGGACTAGCGGGAGGGCTACGGAGCACAGATACGCAGTATTTT. Translation gives CASSPVGLAGGLRSTDTQYF.

In its sample, this clone was seen once. The rearrangement uses TRBV19 and TRBJ2-2; D perhaps matches TRBD1 (5 bases). The CDR3 extends over 15 amino acids. Trimming stripped 6 bases from V and 0 bases from J, with 11 bases between. Germline V CDR1 and CDR2: LNHDA, SQIVND (reference sequence). The CDR3 sequence is CASRSDSANTGELFF. The CDR3 DNA is TGTGCCAGTAGGTCCGACAGCGCGAACACCGGGGAGCTGTTTTTT.

The rearrangement joins TRBV6-7 to TRBJ1-5; D gene uncertain. TRBV6-7 has ORF status, its function being uncertain. Trimming cost V 2 bases and J 5 bases, with 10 bases left between them. The CDR3 consists of 14 residues. The CDR3: CASSYPRPHQPQHF. The CDR3 bases are TGTGCCAGCAGTTACCCCCGACCCCATCAGCCCCAGCATTTT.